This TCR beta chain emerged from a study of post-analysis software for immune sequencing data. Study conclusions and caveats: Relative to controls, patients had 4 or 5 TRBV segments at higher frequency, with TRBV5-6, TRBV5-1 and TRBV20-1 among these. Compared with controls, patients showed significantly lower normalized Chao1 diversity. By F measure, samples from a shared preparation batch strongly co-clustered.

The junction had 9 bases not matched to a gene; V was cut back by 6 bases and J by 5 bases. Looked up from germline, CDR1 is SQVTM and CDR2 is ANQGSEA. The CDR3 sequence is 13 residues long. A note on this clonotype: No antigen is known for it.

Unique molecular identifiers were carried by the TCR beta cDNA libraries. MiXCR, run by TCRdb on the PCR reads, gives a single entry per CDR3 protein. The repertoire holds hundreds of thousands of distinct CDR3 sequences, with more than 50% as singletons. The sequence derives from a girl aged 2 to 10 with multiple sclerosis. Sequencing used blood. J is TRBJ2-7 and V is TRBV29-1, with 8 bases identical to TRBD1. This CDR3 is CSVRQGFGDEQYF. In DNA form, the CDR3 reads TGCAGCGTAAGACAGGGGTTCGGGGACGAGCAGTACTTC.